Listed here are 16 T cell receptor beta chains from one sample, sequenced in a study of blood T cell repertoires in COVID-19. Some clones are missing from TCRdb's copy, which holds only in-frame ones; the method was immunoSEQ multiplex PCR. The sample lists about 360,000 clones, over 75% occurring once. Sequences were obtained from PBMCs or T cells enriched from blood (not recorded which). These receptors were taken from a man aged 25 to 40 who had recovered from COVID-19.

The J gene is TRBJ2-7, the V gene TRBV9, with TRBD1 identical over 7 bases. This CDR3 has 15 amino acids. The germline gives CDR1 SGDLS, CDR2 YYNGEE. V lost 1 base to trimming and J lost 2 bases; unmatched junction nucleotides: 6. CDR3: CASSVHPGTAYEQYF. The CDR3 region has the DNA TGTGCCAGCAGCGTACATCCAGGGACAGCCTACGAGCAGTACTTC.

V usage is TRBV12-3 or TRBV12-4 and J usage is TRBJ1-1; 10 bases are shared with TRBD1. The V segment lost 6 bases and the J segment 7 bases; nucleotides outside the gene matches: 5. The CDR3 runs to 13 residues. The CDR3: CASRGTGVDEAFF. CDR3 in DNA: TGTGCCAGCAGAGGGACAGGGGTGGATGAAGCTTTCTTT.

V gene TRBV5-3 combines with J gene TRBJ2-5; perhaps TRBD1 as D (6 bases). TRBV5-3 is noted as an ORF with a role that remains uncertain. CDR3 length: 17 residues. Trimming took 10 bases from V and 1 from J, leaving 26 bases between them. The CDR3 DNA is TGTGCCCCGCCCTGGGGTCGGACAGAGAAGCCCCAAGAGACCCAGTACTTC. This encodes CAPPWGRTEKPQETQYF.

The chain links TRBV2 to TRBJ2-3; 7 bases are shared with TRBD1. This CDR3 is built from 16 residues. Germline lookup yields CDR1 SNHLY and CDR2 FYNNEI. After removal of 5 bases from V and 1 base from J, the junction contained 9 bases not matched to a gene. This CDR3 is CASSPRGRLRTDTQYF. The DNA of the CDR3 is TGTGCCAGCAGTCCGAGGGGGCGACTCCGCACAGATACGCAGTATTTT.

This clone appeared a few times. CDR3 region: CASSLTGVTYGYTF. For the CDR3, the DNA is TGCGCCAGCAGCCTGACAGGGGTTACCTATGGCTACACCTTC. V and J are TRBV5-1 and TRBJ1-2, with 8 bases lining up with TRBD1. The CDR3 has 14 residues. Germline V gives CDR1 SGHRS, CDR2 YFSETQ. The J segment lost 4 bases and the V segment lost 4 bases, leaving 6 bases of the junction unmatched.

The gene calls are TRBV27 and TRBJ1-4; TRBD1 might be the D (5 bases). This CDR3 is 15 amino acids long. The V gene's germline CDR1 is MNHEY and CDR2 SMNVEV (reference sequence). With 4 bases removed from V and 5 bases from J, the gap between germline ends came to 14 bases. CDR3 nucleotides: TGTGCCAGCAGTTATTCGACAGCGGGGAATGAAAAACTGTTTTTT. It is translated as CASSYSTAGNEKLFF.

The chain couples TRBV30 to TRBJ1-4; 8 nucleotides line up with TRBD1. From germline, CDR1 is GTSNPN and CDR2 SVGIG (reference sequence). The CDR3 is 13 amino acids. Losses at the gene ends were 5 bases for V and 6 bases for J; bases not matched to a gene: 5. CDR3 sequence reads: CAWGTGRDEKLFF. CDR3 in DNA: TGTGCCTGGGGGACAGGACGGGATGAAAAACTGTTTTTT.

The chain employs TRBV6-5 and TRBJ2-7, with 7 bases identical to TRBD1. The CDR3 totals 14 residues. Trimming removed 7 bases from V and 0 bases from J; junction bases left unmatched: 6. The germline V gene encodes CDR1 MNHEY and CDR2 SVGAGI. The CDR3 DNA reads TGTGCCAGCACAAAGACAGGGATCTCCTACGAGCAGTACTTC. The encoded protein is CASTKTGISYEQYF.

The CDR3 nucleotides read TGTGCCAGCAGTTTCACCCGGGAGCGAAGATCACCCCTCCACTTT. Translating gives CASSFTRERRSPLHF. The chain links TRBV6-5 to TRBJ1-6; D ambiguous. V was pared by 4 bases and J by 10 bases, with 17 bases between. CDR1 and CDR2 from the germline V gene are MNHEY and SVGAGI. The CDR3 is 15 amino acids.

The chain links TRBV5-1 to TRBJ2-1; D is perhaps TRBD1 (6 bases). Germline CDR1 SGHRS, CDR2 YFSETQ. This CDR3 contains 15 residues. The ends were cut back, 1 base at V and 2 bases at J, with 10 bases in the middle. The CDR3 region is CASSLLQGTYNEQFF. Written as DNA, the CDR3 is TGCGCCAGCAGCTTGCTACAGGGTACCTACAATGAGCAGTTCTTC.

Comments on this clone: This same CDR3 is encoded by further DNA sequences in the sample. The chain employs TRBV3-1 (or the pseudogene TRBV3-2) and TRBJ2-7, with D hard to call. V gave up 3 bases and J gave up 2 bases, with 8 bases separating them. CDR1 LGHDT and CDR2 YNNKEL come from the germline V gene (reference sequence). The CDR3 contains 13 residues. CDR3 in DNA: TGTGCCAGCAGCCAGCCAGGCCCCTACGAGCAGTACTTC. Translating it yields CASSQPGPYEQYF.

The rearrangement joins TRBV6-5 to TRBJ1-4, with D unresolved. Germline values: CDR1 MNHEY, CDR2 SVGAGI. The CDR3 runs 12 residues. V was clipped by 6 bases and J by 11 bases, with 13 bases between them. In DNA, the CDR3 is TGTGCCAGCAGCTTACCGTCCGGGAAACTGTTTTTT. It translates to CASSLPSGKLFF.

The rearrangement joins TRBV5-6 to TRBJ1-3; D not resolved. Germline V gene lookup returns CDR1 SGHDT and CDR2 YYEEEE. The CDR3 is 12 residues long. Trimming took off 7 bases at V and 2 bases at J, with 7 bases between the two ends. CDR3 in amino acids: CASGPPGNTIYF. The CDR3 bases are TGTGCCAGCGGCCCCCCTGGAAACACCATATATTTT.

The CDR3 DNA reads as TGCGCCAGCAGCTTGGGAGCCTACGAGCAGTACTTC. It is translated as CASSLGAYEQYF. The chain uses TRBV5-1 and TRBJ2-7; D gene uncertain. Trimming removed 0 bases at V and 2 bases at J, with 3 bases between. Germline V gives CDR1 SGHRS, CDR2 YFSETQ. The CDR3 runs to 12 residues.

The V and J genes are TRBV7-8 and TRBJ1-1; TRBD1 is a possible D gene (6 bases). V was cut by 3 bases and J by 10 bases, with 15 bases left in between. Looked up from germline, CDR1 is SGHVS and CDR2 is FQNEAQ. There are 13 residues in the CDR3. CDR3 DNA: TGTGCCAGCAGCTTCCAACTGAACAGGGTAGCTTTCTTT. Encoded protein: CASSFQLNRVAFF.

This rearrangement joins TRBV3-1 (or the pseudogene TRBV3-2) to TRBJ2-1; 15 bases line up with TRBD2. Germline V gene sequence: CDR1 LGHDT, CDR2 YNNKEL (reference sequence). This CDR3 spans 14 amino acids. Losses at the gene ends were 3 bases for V and 13 bases for J; bases not matched to a gene: 4. CDR3 bases: TGTGCCAGCAGCCAGGGACTAGCGGGGGGAGGCCAGTTCTTC. Its translation is CASSQGLAGGGQFF.